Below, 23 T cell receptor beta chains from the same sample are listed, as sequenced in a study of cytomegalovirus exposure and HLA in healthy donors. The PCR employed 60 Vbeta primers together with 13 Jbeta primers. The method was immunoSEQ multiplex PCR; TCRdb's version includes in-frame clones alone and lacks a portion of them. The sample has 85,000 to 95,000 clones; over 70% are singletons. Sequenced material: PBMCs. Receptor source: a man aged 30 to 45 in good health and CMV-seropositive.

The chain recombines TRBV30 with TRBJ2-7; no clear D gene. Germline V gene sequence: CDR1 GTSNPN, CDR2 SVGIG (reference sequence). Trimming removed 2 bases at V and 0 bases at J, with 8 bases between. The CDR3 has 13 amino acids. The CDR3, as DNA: TGTGCCTGGAGTCGTCTTAGCTCCTACGAGCAGTACTTC. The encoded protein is CAWSRLSSYEQYF.

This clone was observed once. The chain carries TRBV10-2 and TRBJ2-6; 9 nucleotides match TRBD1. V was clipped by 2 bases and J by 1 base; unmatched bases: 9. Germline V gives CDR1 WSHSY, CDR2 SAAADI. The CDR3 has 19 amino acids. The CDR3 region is CASSEVDGTGWSGANVLTF. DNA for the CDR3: TGCGCCAGCAGTGAGGTTGACGGGACAGGGTGGTCTGGGGCCAACGTCCTGACTTTC.

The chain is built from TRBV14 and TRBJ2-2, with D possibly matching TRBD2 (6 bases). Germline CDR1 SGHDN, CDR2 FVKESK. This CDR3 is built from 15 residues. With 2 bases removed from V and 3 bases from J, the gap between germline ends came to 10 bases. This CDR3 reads CASSQMAGYTGELFF. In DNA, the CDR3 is TGTGCCAGCAGCCAAATGGCGGGGTACACCGGGGAGCTGTTTTTT.

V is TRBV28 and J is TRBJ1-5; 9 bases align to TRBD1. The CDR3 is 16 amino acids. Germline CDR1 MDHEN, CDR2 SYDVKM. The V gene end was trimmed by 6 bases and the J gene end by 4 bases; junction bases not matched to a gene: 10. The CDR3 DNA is TGTGCCAGCAGCGCGGATGGGACAGGGCCTAATCAGCCCCAGCATTTT. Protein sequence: CASSADGTGPNQPQHF.

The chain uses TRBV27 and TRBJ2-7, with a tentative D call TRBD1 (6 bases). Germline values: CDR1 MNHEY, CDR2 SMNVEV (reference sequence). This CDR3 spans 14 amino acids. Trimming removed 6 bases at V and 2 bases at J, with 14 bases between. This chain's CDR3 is CASRAGGGPYEQYF. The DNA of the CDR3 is TGTGCCAGCAGGGCTGGGGGCGGACCCTACGAGCAGTACTTC.

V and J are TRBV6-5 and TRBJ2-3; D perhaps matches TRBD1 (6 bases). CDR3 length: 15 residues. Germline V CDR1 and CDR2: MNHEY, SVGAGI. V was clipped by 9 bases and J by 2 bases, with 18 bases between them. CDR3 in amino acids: CASQDRFRNTDTQYF. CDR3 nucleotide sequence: TGTGCCAGTCAAGACAGGTTTCGGAACACAGATACGCAGTATTTT.

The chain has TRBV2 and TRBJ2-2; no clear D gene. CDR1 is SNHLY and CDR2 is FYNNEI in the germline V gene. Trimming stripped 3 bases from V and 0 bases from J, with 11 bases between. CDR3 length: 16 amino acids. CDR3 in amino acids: CASSEESLPNTGELFF. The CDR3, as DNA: TGTGCCAGCAGTGAGGAGTCGTTACCGAACACCGGGGAGCTGTTTTTT.

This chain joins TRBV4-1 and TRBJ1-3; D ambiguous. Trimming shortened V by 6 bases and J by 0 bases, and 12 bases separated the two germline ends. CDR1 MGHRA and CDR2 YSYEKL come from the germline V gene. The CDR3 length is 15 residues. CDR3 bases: TGCGCCAGCAGTAAAGCGGCTACCTCTGGAAACACCATATATTTT. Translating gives CASSKAATSGNTIYF.

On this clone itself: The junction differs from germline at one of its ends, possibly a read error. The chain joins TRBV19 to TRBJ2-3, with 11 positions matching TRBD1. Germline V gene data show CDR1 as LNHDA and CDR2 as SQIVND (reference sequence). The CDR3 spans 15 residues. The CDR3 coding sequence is TGTGCCAGTAGTAGCCGGACAGGGGGCACTGATACGCAGTATTTT. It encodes CASSSRTGGTDTQYF.

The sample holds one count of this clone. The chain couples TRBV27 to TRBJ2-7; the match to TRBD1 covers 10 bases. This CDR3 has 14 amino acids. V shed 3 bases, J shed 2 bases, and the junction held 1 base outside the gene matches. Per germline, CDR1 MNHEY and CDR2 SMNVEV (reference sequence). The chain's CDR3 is CASSLGQGTYEQYF. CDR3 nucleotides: TGTGCCAGCAGTTTGGGACAGGGGACCTACGAGCAGTACTTC.

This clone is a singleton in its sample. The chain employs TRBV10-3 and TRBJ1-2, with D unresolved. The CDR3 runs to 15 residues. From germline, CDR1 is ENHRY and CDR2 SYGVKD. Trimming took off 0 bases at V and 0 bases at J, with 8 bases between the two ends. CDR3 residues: CAISESRRPNYGYTF. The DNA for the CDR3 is TGTGCCATCAGTGAGTCGAGGCGTCCTAACTATGGCTACACCTTC.

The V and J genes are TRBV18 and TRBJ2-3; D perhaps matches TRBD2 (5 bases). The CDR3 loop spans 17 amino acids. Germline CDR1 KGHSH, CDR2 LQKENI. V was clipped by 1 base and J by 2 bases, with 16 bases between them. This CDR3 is CASSPRGGRGDTDTQYF. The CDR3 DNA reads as TGTGCCAGCTCACCACGAGGTGGGAGAGGTGACACAGATACGCAGTATTTT. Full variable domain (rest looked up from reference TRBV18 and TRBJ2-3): NAGVMQNPRHLVRRRGQEARLRCSPMKGHSHVYWYRQLPEEGLKFMVYLQKENIIDESGMPKERFSAEFPKEGPSILRIQQVVRGDSAAYFCASSPRGGRGDTDTQYFGPGTRLTVL.

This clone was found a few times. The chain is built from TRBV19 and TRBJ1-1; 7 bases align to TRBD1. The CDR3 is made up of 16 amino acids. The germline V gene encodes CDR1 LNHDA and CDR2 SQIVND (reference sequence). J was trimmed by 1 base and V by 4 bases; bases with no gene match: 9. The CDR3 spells CASSTARQGTNTEAFF. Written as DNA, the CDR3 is TGTGCCAGTAGTACGGCCCGACAGGGCACGAACACTGAAGCTTTCTTT.

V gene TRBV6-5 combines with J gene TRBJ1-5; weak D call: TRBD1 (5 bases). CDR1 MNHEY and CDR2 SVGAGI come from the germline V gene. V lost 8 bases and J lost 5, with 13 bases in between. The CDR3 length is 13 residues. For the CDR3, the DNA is TGTGCCAGCCGCCCACAGGCCCATCAGCCCCAGCATTTT. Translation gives CASRPQAHQPQHF.

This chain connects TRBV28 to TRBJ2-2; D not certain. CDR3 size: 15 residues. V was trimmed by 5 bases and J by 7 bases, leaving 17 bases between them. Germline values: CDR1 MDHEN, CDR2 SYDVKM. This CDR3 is CASSLTIPPSGELFF. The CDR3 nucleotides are TGTGCCAGCAGTCTTACGATCCCCCCTAGCGGGGAGCTGTTTTTT.

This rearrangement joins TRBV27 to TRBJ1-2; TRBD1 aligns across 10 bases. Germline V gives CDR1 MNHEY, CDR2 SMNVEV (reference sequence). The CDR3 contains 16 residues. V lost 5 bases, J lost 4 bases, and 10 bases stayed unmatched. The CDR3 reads CASSLTRTGGGYGYTF. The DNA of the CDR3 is TGTGCCAGCAGTCTAACCCGGACAGGGGGGGGCTATGGCTACACCTTC.

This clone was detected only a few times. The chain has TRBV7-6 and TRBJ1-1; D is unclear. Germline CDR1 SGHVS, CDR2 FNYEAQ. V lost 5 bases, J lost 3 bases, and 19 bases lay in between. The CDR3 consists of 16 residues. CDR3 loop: CASSRLGRRADTEAFF. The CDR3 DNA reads TGTGCCAGCAGCCGTCTGGGAAGGAGGGCGGACACTGAAGCTTTCTTT.

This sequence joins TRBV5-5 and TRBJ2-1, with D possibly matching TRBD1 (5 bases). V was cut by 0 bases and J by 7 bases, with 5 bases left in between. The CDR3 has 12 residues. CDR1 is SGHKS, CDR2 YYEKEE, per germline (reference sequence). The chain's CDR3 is CASSLEGNEQFF. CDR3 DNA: TGTGCCAGCAGCTTGGAGGGGAATGAGCAGTTCTTC.

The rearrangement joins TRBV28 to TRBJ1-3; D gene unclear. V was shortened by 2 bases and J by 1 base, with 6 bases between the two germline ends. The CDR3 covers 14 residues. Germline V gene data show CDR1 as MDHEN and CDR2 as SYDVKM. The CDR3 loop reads CASSLRWSGNTIYF. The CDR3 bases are TGTGCCAGCAGTTTACGGTGGTCTGGAAACACCATATATTTT.

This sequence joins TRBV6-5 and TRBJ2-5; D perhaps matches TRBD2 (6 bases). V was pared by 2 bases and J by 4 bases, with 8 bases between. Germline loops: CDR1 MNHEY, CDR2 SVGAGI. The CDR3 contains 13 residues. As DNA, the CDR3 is TGTGCCAGCAGTTACGGGAGGAGAGAGACCCAGTACTTC. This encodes CASSYGRRETQYF.

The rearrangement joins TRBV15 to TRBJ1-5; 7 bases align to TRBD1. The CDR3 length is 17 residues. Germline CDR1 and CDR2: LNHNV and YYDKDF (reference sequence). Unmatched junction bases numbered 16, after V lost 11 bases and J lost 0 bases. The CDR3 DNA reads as TGTGCCTCAAATTCGTCAGGGGGGCGATATAGCAATCAGCCCCAGCATTTT. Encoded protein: CASNSSGGRYSNQPQHF.

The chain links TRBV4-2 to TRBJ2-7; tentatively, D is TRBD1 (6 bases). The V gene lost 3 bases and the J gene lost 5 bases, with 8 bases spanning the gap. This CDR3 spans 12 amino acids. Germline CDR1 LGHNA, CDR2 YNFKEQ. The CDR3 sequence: CASSQNRDEQYF. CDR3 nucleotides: TGTGCCAGCAGCCAGAACAGGGACGAGCAGTACTTC.

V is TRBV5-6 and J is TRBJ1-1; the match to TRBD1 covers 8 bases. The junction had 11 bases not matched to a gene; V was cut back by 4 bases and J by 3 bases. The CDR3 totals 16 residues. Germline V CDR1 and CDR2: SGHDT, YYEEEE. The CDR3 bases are TGTGCCAGCAGCACCCCGTCCGGGACAGGAGACACTGAAGCTTTCTTT. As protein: CASSTPSGTGDTEAFF. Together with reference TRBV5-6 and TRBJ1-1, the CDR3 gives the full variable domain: DAGVTQSPTHLIKTRGQQVTLRCSPKSGHDTVSWYQQALGQGPQFIFQYYEEEERQRGNFPDRFSGHQFPNYSSELNVNALLLGDSALYLCASSTPSGTGDTEAFFGQGTRLTVV.